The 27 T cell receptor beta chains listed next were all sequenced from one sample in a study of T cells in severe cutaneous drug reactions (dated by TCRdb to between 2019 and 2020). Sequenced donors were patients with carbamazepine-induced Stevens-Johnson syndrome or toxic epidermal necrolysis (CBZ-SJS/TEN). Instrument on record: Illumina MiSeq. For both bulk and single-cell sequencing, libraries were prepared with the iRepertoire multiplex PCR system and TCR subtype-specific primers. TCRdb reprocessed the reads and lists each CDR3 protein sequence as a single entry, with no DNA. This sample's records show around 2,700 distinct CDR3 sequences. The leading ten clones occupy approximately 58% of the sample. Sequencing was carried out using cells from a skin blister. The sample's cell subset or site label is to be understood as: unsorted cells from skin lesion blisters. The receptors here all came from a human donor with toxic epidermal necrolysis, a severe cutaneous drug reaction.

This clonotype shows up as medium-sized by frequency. The CDR3 protein is CAISETTYEQYF. The chain has TRBV10-3 and TRBJ2-7. CDR3 length: 12 residues. Per germline, CDR1 ENHRY and CDR2 SYGVKD.

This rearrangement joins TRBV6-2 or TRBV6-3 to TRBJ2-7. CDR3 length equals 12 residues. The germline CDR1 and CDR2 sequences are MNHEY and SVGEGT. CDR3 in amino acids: CASSTDRYEQYF.

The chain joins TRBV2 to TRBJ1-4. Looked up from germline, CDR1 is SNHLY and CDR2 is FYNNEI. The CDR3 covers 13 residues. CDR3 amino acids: CASMSTRGEKLFF.

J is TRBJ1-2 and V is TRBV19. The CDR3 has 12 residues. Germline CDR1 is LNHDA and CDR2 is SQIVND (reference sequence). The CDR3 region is CASSIGQRGYTF.

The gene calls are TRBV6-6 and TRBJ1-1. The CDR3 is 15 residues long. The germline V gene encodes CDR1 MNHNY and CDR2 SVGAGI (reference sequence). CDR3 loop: CASSYSGHSGPEAFF.

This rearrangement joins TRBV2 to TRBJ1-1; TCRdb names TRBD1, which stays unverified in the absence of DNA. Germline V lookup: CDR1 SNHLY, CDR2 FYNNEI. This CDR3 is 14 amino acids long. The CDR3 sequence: CASINRDMLTEAFF. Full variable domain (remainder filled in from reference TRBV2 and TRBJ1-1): EPEVTQTPSHQVTQMGQEVILRCVPISNHLYFYWYRQILGQKVEFLVSFYNNEISEKSEIFDDQFSVERPDGSNFTLKIRSTKLEDSAMYFCASINRDMLTEAFFGQGTRLTVV.

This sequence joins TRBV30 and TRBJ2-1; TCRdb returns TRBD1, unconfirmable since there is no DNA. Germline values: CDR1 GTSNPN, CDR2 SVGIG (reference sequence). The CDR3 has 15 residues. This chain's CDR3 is CAWRGGVPLGNEQFF.

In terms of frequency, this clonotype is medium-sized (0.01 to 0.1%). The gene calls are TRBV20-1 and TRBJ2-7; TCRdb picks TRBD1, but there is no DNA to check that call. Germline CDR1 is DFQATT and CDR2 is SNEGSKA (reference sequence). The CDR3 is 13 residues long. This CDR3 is CSAQTGTAYEQYF.

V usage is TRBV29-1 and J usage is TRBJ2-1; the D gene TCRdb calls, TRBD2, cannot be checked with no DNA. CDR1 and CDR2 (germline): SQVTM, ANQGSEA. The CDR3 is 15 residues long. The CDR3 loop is CSSGLAEPGYNEQFF.

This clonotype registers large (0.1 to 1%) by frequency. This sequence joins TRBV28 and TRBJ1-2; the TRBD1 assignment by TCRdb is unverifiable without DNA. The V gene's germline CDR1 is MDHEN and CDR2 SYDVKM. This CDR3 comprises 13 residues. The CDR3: CASSFGTNYGYTF.

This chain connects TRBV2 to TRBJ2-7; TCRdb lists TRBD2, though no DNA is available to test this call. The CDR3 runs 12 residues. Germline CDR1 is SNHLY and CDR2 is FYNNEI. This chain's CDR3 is CASAREGYEQYF.

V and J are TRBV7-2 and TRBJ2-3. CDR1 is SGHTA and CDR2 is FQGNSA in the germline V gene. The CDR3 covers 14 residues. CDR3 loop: CASSWSLSTDTQYF.

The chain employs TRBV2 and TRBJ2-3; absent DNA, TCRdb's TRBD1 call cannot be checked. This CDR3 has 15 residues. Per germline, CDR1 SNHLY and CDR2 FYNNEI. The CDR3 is CASSPGTGVGDTQYF.

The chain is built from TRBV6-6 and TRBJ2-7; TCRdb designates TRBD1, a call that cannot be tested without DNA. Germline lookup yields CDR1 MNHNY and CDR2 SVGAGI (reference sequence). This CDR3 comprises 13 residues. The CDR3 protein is CASTPGSSYEQYF.

CDR3 residues: CASNDGGTNQPQHF. The chain links TRBV9 to TRBJ1-5; TCRdb's assignment of TRBD1 cannot be checked, as there is no DNA. CDR3 size: 14 residues. Germline CDR1 reads SGDLS; CDR2 reads YYNGEE.

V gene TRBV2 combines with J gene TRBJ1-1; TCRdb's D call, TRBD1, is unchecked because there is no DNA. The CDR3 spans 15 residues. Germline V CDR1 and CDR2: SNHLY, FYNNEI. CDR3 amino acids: CANRGTGGGNTEAFF.

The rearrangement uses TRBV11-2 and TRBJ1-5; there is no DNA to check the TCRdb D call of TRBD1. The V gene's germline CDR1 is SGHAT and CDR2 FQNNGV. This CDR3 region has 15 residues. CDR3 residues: CASSSTPGTNQPQHF.

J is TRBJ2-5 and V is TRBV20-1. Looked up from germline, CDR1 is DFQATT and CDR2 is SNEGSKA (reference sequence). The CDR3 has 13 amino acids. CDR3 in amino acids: CSARDWGQETQYF.

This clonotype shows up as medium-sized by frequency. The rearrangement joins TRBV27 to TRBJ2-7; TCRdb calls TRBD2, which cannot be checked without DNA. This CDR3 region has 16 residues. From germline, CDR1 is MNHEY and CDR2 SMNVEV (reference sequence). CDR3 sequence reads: CASSFSKMGGGLEQYF.

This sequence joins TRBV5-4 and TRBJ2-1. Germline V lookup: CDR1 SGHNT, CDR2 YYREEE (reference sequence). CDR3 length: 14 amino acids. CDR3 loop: CASSLGGPGNEQFF.

This CDR3 reads CASSPGQGWQYF. The J gene is TRBJ2-7, the V gene TRBV2; TCRdb picks TRBD1, but there is no DNA to check that call. Looked up from germline, CDR1 is SNHLY and CDR2 is FYNNEI. There are 12 residues in the CDR3.

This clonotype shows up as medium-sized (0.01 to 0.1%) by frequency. CDR3 protein: CASSFGSATGYTF. J is TRBJ1-2 and V is TRBV27. Germline V gives CDR1 MNHEY, CDR2 SMNVEV (reference sequence). The CDR3 has 13 residues.

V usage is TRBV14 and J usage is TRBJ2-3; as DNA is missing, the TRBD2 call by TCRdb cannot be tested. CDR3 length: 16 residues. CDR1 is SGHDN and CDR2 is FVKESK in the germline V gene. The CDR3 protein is CASSPVAGGNTDTQYF.

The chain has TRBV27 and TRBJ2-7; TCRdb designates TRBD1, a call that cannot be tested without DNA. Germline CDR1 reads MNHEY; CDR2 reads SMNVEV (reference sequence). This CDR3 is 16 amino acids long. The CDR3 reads CASSGGDRSSSYEQYF.

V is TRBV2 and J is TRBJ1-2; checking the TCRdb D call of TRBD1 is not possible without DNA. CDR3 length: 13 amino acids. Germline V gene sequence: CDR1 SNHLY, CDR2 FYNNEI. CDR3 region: CASGAPGFYGYTF. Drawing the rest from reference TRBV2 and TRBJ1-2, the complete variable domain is EPEVTQTPSHQVTQMGQEVILRCVPISNHLYFYWYRQILGQKVEFLVSFYNNEISEKSEIFDDQFSVERPDGSNFTLKIRSTKLEDSAMYFCASGAPGFYGYTFGSGTRLTVV.

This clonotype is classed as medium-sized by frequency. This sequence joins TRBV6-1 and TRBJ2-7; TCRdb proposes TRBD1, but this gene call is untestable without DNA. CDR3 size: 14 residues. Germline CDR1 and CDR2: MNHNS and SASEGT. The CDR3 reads CASSEMRGDYEQYF.

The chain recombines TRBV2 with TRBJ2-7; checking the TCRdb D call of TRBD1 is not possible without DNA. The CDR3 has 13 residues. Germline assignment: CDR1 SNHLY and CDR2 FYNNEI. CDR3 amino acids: CASRSTGDYEQYF.